This T cell receptor (beta chain) was sequenced during a study of naive and memory T cell subsets. General study results and limits: A few larger clonotypes appeared in naive repertoires, especially CD8, possibly memory cells re-expressing CD45RA. From naive to CM, EM and EMRA, diversity decreased and Gini increased. Over 95% of naive TCR sequences appeared only once, unlike memory subsets.

Two oligonucleotides, mixed equimolar, formed the beta constant-region primer covering TRBC1 and TRBC2. Four rounds of PCR amplified the ligated cDNA using nested alpha and beta constant-region primers plus SP2. TCRdb processed the UMI-ligation and nested PCR reads anew with MiXCR; each CDR3 protein has one entry. Of approximately 100,000 distinct CDR3 sequences listed, more than 12% are singletons. This clonotype was seen a few times. No antigen is known for it. Sequential positive selection took CD4 T cells first, then CD8 T cells. This CDR3 has 17 amino acids. In germline, CDR1 is DFQATT, CDR2 SNEGSKA (reference sequence). V shed 0 bases and J shed 3 bases, with 18 bases lying between them.

Sequenced: naive CD8+ T cells from blood. The sequence was obtained from a human donor in good health. This chain joins TRBV20-1 and TRBJ2-1; D ambiguous. CDR3 DNA sequence: TGCAGTGCTAGAGATTTCGGCCTAGTGGCAAACTACAATGAGCAGTTCTTC. Its protein product is CSARDFGLVANYNEQFF.